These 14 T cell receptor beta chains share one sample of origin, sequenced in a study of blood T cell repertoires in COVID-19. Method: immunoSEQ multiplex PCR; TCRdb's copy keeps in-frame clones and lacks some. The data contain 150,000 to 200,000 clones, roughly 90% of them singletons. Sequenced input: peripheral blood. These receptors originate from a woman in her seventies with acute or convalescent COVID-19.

CDR3 coding DNA: TGCGCCAGCAGCTCCGGGACAGCGGGACAGGGCGAGCAGTACTTC. Protein product: CASSSGTAGQGEQYF. The chain has TRBV5-1 and TRBJ2-7; 9 nucleotides match TRBD1. Trimming cost V 3 bases and J 6 bases; bases outside gene matches: 10. The CDR3 loop spans 15 amino acids. Germline CDR1 and CDR2: SGHRS and YFSETQ.

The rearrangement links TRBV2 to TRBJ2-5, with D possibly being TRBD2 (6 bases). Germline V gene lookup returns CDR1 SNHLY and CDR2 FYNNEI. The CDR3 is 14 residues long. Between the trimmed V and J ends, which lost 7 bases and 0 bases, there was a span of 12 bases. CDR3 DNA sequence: TGTGCCAGCAAGAGACGGGAGAACCAAGAGACCCAGTACTTC. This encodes CASKRRENQETQYF.

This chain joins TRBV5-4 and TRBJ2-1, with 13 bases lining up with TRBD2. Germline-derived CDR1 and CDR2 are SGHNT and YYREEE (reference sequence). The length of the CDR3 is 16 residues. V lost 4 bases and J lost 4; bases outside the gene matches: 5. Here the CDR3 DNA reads TGTGCCAGCAGCGGGACTAGCGGGACAAATTACAATGAGCAGTTCTTC. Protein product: CASSGTSGTNYNEQFF.

CDR3 sequence reads: CASSNQGAEATQHF. The DNA of the CDR3 is TGTGCCAGCAGCAATCAGGGGGCAGAGGCAACCCAGCATTTT. The chain combines TRBV3-1 (or the pseudogene TRBV3-2) with TRBJ1-5, with 8 bases identical to TRBD1. The germline CDR1 and CDR2 sequences are LGHDT and YNNKEL (reference sequence). The length of the CDR3 is 14 residues. V lost 5 bases, J lost 11 bases, and 11 bases stayed unmatched.

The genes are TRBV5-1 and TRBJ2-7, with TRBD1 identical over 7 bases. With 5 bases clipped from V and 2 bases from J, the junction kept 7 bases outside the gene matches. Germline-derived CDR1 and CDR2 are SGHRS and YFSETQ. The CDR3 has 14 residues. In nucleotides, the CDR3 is TGCGCCAGCAGTTCGCCAGGGGGTGCCTACGAGCAGTACTTC. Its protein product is CASSSPGGAYEQYF.

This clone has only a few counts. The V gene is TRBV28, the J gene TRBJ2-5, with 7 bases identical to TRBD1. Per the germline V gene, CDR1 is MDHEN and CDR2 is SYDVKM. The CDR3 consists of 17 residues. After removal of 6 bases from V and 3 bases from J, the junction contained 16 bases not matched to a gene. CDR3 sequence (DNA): TGTGCCAGCAGCGGAGACTCGCTAACCGGGACAGAAGAGACCCAGTACTTC. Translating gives CASSGDSLTGTEETQYF.

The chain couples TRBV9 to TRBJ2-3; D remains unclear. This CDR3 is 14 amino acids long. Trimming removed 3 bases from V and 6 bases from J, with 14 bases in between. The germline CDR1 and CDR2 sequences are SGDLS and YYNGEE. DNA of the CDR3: TGTGCCAGCAGCGCTAACGCAATCGTCGATACGCAGTATTTT. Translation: CASSANAIVDTQYF.

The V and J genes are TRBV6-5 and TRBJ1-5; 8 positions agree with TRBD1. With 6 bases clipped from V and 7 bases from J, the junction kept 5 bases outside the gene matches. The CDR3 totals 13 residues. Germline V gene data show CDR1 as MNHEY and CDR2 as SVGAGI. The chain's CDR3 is CASSGQGGQPQHF. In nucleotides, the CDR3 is TGTGCCAGCAGCGGACAGGGCGGGCAGCCCCAGCATTTT.

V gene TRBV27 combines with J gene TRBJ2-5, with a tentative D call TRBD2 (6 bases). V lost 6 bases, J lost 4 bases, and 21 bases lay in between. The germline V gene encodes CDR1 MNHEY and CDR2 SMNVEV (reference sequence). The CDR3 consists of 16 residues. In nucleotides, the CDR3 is TGTGCCAGCAGACCTCCGGCTACGGGGGTTGGAGAGACCCAGTACTTC. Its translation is CASRPPATGVGETQYF.

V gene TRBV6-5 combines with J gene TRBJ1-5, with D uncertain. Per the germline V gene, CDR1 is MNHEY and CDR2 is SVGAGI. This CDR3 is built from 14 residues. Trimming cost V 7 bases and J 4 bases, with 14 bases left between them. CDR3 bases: TGTGCCAGCAACGAGCGAGCCTCAAATCAGCCCCAGCATTTT. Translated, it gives CASNERASNQPQHF.

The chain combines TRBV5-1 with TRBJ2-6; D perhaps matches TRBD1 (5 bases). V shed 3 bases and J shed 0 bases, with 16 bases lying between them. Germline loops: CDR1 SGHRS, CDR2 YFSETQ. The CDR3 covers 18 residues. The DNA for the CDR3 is TGCGCCAGCAGCTCGGAACAGGTTGGGCTCTCTGGGGCCAACGTCCTGACTTTC. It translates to CASSSEQVGLSGANVLTF. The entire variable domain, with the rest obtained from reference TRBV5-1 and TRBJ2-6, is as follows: KAGVTQTPRYLIKTRGQQVTLSCSPISGHRSVSWYQQTPGQGLQFLFEYFSETQRNKGNFPGRFSGRQFSNSRSEMNVSTLELGDSALYLCASSSEQVGLSGANVLTFGAGSRLTVL.

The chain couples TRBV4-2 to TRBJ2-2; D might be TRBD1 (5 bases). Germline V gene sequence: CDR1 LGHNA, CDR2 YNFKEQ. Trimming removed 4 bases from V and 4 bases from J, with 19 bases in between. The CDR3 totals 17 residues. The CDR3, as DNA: TGTGCCAGCAGCCTACCTCCAGGGTCAACAGGCACCGGGGAGCTGTTTTTT. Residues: CASSLPPGSTGTGELFF.

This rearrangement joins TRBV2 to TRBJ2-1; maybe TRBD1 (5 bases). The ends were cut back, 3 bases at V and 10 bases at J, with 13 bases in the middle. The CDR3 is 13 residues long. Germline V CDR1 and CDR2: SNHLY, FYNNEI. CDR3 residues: CASSEIGAGEQFF. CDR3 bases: TGTGCCAGCAGTGAGATAGGGGCAGGGGAGCAGTTCTTC.

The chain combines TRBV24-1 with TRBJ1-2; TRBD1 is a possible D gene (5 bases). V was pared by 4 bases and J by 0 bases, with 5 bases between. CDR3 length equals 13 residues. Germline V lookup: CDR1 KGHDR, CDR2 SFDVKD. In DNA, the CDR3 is TGTGCCACCAGTGACAGGGCTAACTATGGCTACACCTTC. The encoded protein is CATSDRANYGYTF.